This T cell receptor (beta chain) was identified in a study of tumor and adjacent non-tumor tissue in lung cancer. Study overall: Histology: 12 adenocarcinoma, a couple of squamous cell carcinoma, 1 small cell lung cancer. The study, taken as a whole, reports: Compared with tumor, normal lung showed significantly lower TCR diversity.

The template was RNA from unsorted bulk tissue. More than 3 cm separated this lung sample from the edge of the tumor. Donors were chemotherapy-naive, newly diagnosed lung cancer surgical patients in China, August–late 2014. The library came from three nested PCR rounds adapted from ARM-PCR protocols. TCRdb independently ran MiXCR on the multiplex PCR reads; one entry per CDR3 protein. The sample holds roughly 75,000 distinct CDR3 sequences, nearly 70% seen once. The ends lost 5 bases at V and 5 bases at J; junction bases unmatched: 6. In germline, CDR1 is MDHEN, CDR2 SYDVKM. This CDR3 has 13 amino acids. This clonotype was detected only a few times. What it binds is not known.

Material for sequencing was distant non-tumor lung tissue. The TCR sequence derives from a woman aged 45-60 years with non-small cell lung cancer. The chain couples TRBV28 to TRBJ2-7, with TRBD1 matching over 7 bases. The CDR3 loop reads CASSPRGINEQYF. The DNA of the CDR3 is TGTGCCAGCAGTCCCAGGGGGATCAACGAGCAGTACTTC. Full variable domain (missing parts from reference TRBV28 and TRBJ2-7): DVKVTQSSRYLVKRTGEKVFLECVQDMDHENMFWYRQDPGLGLRLIYFSYDVKMKEKGDIPEGYSVSREKKERFSLILESASTNQTSMYLCASSPRGINEQYFGPGTRLTVT.